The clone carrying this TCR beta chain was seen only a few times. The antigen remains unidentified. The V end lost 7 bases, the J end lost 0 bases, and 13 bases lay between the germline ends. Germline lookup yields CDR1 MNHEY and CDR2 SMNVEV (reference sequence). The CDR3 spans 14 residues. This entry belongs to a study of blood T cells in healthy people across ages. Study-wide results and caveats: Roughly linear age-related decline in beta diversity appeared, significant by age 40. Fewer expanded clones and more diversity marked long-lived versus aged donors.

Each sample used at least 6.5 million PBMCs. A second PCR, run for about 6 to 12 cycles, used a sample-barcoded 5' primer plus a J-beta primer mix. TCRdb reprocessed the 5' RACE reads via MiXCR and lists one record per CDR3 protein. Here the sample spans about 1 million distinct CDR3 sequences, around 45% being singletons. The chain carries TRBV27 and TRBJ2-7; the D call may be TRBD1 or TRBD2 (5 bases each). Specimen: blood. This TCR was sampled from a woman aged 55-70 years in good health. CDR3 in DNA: TGTGCCAGCAAAGCCCGGGGCCCCTCCTACGAGCAGTACTTC. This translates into CASKARGPSYEQYF.